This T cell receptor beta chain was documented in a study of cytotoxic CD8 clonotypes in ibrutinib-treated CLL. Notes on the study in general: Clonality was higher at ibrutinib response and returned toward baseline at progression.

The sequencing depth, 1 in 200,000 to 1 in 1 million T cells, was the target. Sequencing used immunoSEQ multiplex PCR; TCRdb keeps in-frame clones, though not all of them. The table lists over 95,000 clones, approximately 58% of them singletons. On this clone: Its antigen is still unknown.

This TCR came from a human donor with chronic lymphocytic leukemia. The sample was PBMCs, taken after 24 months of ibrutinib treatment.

The CDR3 loop is CASSPGQSTDTQYF. The CDR3 DNA is TGTGCCAGCAGCCCTGGACAGAGCACAGATACGCAGTATTTT. The chain has TRBV9 and TRBJ2-3, with TRBD1 as a possible D gene (6 bases). The germline V gene has CDR1 SGDLS and CDR2 YYNGEE. The V end lost 4 bases, the J end lost 0 bases, and 9 bases lay between the germline ends. The CDR3 totals 14 residues. The entire variable domain, with the rest obtained from reference TRBV9 and TRBJ2-3, is as follows: DSGVTQTPKHLITATGQRVTLRCSPRSGDLSVYWYQQSLDQGLQFLIQYYNGEERAKGNILERFSAQQFPDLHSELNLSSLELGDSALYFCASSPGQSTDTQYFGPGTRLTVL.